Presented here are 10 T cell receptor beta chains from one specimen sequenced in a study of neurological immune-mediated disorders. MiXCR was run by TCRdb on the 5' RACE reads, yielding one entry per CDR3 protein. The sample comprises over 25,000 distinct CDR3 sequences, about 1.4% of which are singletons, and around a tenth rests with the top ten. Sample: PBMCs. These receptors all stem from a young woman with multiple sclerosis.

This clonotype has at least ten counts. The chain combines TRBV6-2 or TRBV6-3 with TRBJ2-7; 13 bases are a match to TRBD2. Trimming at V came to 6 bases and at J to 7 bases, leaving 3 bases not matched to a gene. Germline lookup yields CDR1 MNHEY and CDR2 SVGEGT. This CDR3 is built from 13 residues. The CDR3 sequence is CASSWTSGGEQYF. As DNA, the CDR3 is TGTGCCAGCAGCTGGACTAGCGGGGGTGAGCAGTACTTC.

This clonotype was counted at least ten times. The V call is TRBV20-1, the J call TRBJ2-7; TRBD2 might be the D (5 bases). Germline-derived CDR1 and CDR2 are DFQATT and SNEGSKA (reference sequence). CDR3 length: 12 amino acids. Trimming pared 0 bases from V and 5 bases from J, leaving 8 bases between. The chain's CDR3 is CSARDLGNEQYF. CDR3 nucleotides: TGCAGTGCTAGAGATCTCGGGAACGAGCAGTACTTC.

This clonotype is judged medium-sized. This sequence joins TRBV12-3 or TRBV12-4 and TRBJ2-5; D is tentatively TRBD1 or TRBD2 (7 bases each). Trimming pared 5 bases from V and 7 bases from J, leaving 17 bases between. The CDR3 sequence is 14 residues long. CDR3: CASSLQGGEATQYF. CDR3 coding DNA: TGTGCCAGCAGTCTCCAGGGGGGGGAAGCGACCCAGTACTTC.

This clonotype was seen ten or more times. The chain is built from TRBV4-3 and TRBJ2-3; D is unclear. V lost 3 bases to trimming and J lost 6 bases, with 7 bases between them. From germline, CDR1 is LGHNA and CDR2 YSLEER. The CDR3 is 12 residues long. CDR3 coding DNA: TGCGCCAGCAGCCATTCTGAGGATACGCAGTATTTT. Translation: CASSHSEDTQYF.

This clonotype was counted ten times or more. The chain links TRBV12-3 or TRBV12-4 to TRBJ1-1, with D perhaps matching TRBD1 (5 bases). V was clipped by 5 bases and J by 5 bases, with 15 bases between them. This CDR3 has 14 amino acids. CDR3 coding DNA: TGTGCCAGCAGTGGAGGAGGGTGGGGGACTGAAGCTTTCTTT. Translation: CASSGGGWGTEAFF.

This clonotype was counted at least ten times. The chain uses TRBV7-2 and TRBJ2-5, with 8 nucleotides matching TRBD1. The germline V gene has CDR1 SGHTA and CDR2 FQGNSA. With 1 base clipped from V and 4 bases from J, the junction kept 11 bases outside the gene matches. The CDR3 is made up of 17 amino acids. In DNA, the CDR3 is TGTGCCAGCAGCTTAGTTGCAGGACAGGGAAGACGAGAGACCCAGTACTTC. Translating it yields CASSLVAGQGRRETQYF.

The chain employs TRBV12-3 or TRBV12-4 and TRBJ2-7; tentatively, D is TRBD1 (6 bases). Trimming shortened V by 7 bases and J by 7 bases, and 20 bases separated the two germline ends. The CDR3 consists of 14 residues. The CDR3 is CASNKGKAQGEQYF. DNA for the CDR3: TGTGCCAGCAACAAGGGAAAGGCTCAGGGGGAGCAGTACTTC.

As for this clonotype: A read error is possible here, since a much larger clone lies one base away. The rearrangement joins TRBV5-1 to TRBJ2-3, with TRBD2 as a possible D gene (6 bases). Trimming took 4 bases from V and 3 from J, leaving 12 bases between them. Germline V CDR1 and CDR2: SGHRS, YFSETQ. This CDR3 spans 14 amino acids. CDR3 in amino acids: CASSAEAGTDTQYF. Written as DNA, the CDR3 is TGCGCCAGCAGCGCGGAGGCGGGGACAGATACGCAGTATTTT.

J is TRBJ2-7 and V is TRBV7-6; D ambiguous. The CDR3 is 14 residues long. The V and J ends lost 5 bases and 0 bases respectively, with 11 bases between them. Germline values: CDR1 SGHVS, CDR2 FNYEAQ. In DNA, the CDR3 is TGTGCCAGCAGCGCAAACGGTATCTCCTACGAGCAGTACTTC. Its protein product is CASSANGISYEQYF.

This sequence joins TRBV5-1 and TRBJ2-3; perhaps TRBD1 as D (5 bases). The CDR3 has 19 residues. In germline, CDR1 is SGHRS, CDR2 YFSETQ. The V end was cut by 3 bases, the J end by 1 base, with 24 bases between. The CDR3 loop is CASSWGPPRKGLGTDTQYF. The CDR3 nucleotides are TGCGCCAGCAGCTGGGGCCCTCCCAGGAAAGGGCTTGGCACAGATACGCAGTATTTT. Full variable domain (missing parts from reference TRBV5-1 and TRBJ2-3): KAGVTQTPRYLIKTRGQQVTLSCSPISGHRSVSWYQQTPGQGLQFLFEYFSETQRNKGNFPGRFSGRQFSNSRSEMNVSTLELGDSALYLCASSWGPPRKGLGTDTQYFGPGTRLTVL.